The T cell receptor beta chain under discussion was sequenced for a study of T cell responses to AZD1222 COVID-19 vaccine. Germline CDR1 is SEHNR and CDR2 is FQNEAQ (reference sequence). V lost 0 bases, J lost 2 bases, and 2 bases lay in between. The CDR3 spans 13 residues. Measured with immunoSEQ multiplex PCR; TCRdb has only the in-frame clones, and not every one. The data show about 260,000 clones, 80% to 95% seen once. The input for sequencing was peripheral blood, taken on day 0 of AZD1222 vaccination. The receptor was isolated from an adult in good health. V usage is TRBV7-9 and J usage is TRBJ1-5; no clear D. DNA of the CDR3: TGTGCCAGCAGCTTAGCGCGCAATCAGCCCCAGCATTTT. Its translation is CASSLARNQPQHF.